This TCR beta chain appears in the sequencing data of a study of T-cell memory formation after mild COVID-19. Study context: In these data, TCR clusters were largely donor specific. Findings and limits, study-wide: The authors left the SARS-CoV-2 specificity of second-wave clones peaking on day 37 unconfirmed. CD4/CD8 balance characterized clones contracting day 15 to 85, and CD4+ skew characterized later expanders.

This clonotype was seen more than once but under ten times. Its cognate antigen is unknown. Germline V gene lookup returns CDR1 MNHEY and CDR2 SVGEGT. The V segment lost 0 bases and the J segment 4 bases; nucleotides outside the gene matches: 3. The CDR3 extends over 17 amino acids. 5'RACE primed at constant segments yielded TCR alpha and TCR beta cDNA libraries bearing sample barcodes and UMIs. In TCRdb, the 5' RACE reads were re-called with MiXCR into one record per CDR3 protein. The sample carries approximately 440,000 distinct CDR3 sequences, around 18% recorded once. Source material: PBMCs or a T cell subset sorted from them (not recorded which). The rearrangement joins TRBV6-2 or TRBV6-3 to TRBJ2-3; 14 bases line up with TRBD2. This clonotype originated in an adult woman who had mild COVID-19 (a few samples of this study predate the infection). Cell type and time point are not known. The CDR3 DNA reads TGTGCCAGCAGTTACTCGACTAGCGGGGGGGCCTCAGATACGCAGTATTTT. Its translation is CASSYSTSGGASDTQYF.